This T cell receptor (beta chain) was documented in a study of cytomegalovirus exposure and HLA in healthy donors. Findings and caveats of the study: Across HLA loci, a later analysis found differing TCR association rates, with DRB1 most and HLA-C fewest.

Primers for the PCR totalled 60 Vbeta and 13 Jbeta. Original processing methods: Later, 65 million to 90 million unique TCR beta chains were counted in an analysis, and some 9.9 million of them were shared. Sequencing was performed with immunoSEQ multiplex PCR; in TCRdb, only in-frame clones are kept and a portion is missing. The DNA was the basis for D and trimming; V, J and clone size are from that table. The repertoire table contains roughly 84,000 clones. Worth noting for this clone: Its antigen is currently unknown.

This TCR derives from a man aged 50 or older in good health and CMV-seronegative. Sequenced sample: PBMCs.

The CDR3 region has the DNA TGTGCCAGCAGTTTAAGACAGGGGGCGCGTGAGCAGTACTTC. Residues: CASSLRQGAREQYF. V usage is TRBV28 and J usage is TRBJ2-7, with 10 bases matching TRBD1. The CDR3 covers 14 residues. Germline V CDR1 and CDR2: MDHEN, SYDVKM. The V and J ends lost 2 bases and 7 bases, in that order; junction bases with no gene match: 5.